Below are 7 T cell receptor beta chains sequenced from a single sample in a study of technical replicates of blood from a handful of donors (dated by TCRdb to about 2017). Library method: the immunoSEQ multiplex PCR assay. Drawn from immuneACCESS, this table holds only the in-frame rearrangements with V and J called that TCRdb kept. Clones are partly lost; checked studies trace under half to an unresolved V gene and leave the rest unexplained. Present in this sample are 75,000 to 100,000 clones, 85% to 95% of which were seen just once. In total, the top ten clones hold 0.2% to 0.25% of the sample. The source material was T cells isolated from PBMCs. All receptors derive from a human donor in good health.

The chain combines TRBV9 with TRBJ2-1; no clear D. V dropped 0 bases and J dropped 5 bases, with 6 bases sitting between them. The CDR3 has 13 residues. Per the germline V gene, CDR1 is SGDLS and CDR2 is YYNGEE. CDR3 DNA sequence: TGTGCCAGCAGCGTAGCAGGCCACAATGAGCAGTTCTTC. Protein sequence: CASSVAGHNEQFF.

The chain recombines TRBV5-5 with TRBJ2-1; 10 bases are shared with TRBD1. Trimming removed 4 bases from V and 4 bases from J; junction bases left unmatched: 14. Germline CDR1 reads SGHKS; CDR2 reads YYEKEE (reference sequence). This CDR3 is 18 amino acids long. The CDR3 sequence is CASSTYTSTGGRYNEQFF. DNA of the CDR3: TGTGCCAGCAGCACATACACCTCGACAGGGGGCCGGTACAATGAGCAGTTCTTC.

CDR3 sequence (DNA): TGTGCCAGCAGCTTAGAGGTGGGAGTCGAGCAGTACTTC. Amino acids: CASSLEVGVEQYF. The chain links TRBV7-6 to TRBJ2-7, with D possibly being TRBD2 (5 bases). The CDR3 loop spans 13 amino acids. Looked up from germline, CDR1 is SGHVS and CDR2 is FNYEAQ. Trimming took 1 base from V and 6 from J, leaving 10 bases between them. Complete variable domain (other parts from reference TRBV7-6 and TRBJ2-7): GAGVSQSPRYKVTKRGQDVALRCDPISGHVSLYWYRQALGQGPEFLTYFNYEAQQDKSGLPNDRFSAERPEGSISTLTIQRTEQRDSAMYRCASSLEVGVEQYFGPGTRLTVT.

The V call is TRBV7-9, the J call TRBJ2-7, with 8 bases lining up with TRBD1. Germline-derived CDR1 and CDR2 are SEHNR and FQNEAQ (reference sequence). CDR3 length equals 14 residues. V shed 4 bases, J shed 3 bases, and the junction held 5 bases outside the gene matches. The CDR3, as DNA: TGTGCCAGCAGCTCAGGGGGCAGCGTCTACGAGCAGTACTTC. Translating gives CASSSGGSVYEQYF.

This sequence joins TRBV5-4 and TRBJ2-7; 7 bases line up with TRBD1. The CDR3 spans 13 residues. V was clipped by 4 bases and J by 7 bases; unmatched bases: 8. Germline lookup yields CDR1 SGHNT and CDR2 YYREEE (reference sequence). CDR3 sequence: CASSIRGPGEQYF. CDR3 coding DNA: TGTGCCAGCAGCATAAGGGGGCCTGGTGAGCAGTACTTC.

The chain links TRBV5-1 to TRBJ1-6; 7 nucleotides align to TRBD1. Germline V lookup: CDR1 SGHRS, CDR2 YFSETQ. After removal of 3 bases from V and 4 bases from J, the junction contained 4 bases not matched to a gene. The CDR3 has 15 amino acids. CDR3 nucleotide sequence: TGCGCCAGCAGCTGGGGGACAGATTATAATTCACCCCTCCACTTT. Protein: CASSWGTDYNSPLHF.

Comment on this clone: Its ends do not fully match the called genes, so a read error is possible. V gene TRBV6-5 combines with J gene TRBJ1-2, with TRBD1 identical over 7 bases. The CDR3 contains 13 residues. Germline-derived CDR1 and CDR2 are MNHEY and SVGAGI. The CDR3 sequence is CASSYPGQRKREF. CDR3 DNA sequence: TGTGCCAGCAGTTACCCGGGACAGCGGAAAAGAGAATTC.